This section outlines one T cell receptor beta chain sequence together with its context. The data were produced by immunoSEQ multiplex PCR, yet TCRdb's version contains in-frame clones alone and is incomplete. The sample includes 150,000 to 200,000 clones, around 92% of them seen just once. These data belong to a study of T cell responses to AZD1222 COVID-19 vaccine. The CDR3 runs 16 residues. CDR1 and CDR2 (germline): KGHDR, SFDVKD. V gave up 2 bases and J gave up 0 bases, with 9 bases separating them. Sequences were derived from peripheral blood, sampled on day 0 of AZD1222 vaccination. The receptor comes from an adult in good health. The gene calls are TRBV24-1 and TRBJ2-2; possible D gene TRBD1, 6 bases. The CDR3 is CATSDSGQTNTGELFF. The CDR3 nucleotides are TGTGCCACCAGTGATTCCGGACAGACGAACACCGGGGAGCTGTTTTTT.